One sample yielded the 15 T cell receptor beta chains listed below, sequenced in a study of T cells after yellow fever vaccination (dated by TCRdb to the late 2010s). The library was produced with 5' RACE. Instrument used: Illumina NovaSeq 6000. The public reads were reprocessed in TCRdb via fastp at Q25 and MiXCR, keeping in-frame beta chains. When rows share a CDR3 protein, they turn into one entry using the most common DNA and genes. The table for this sample lists some 160,000 distinct CDR3 sequences; about a tenth of them were counted only once. Clones ranked in the top ten supply around 40% of the sample. The treatment or condition label here, explained by the study, means: live attenuated yellow fever vaccine strain. The sequences come from CD8+ T cells sorted from PBMCs, collected 45 days after the yellow fever booster vaccination. The receptors originated from a man aged 18 to 30 who received the YFV17D yellow fever vaccine.

V and J are TRBV6-5 and TRBJ2-7; D possibly corresponds to TRBD1 (6 bases). Germline CDR1 MNHEY, CDR2 SVGAGI. The CDR3 is 13 residues long. Trimming pared 4 bases from V and 5 bases from J, leaving 12 bases between. CDR3 coding DNA: TGTGCCAGCAGTTTGGGACAAGCTAACGAGCAGTACTTC. Translating gives CASSLGQANEQYF.

This clonotype was seen a handful of times. The rearrangement uses TRBV7-3 and TRBJ1-6, with D possibly being TRBD1 (6 bases). The V end lost 5 bases, the J end lost 7 bases, and 15 bases lay between the germline ends. Per germline, CDR1 SGHTA and CDR2 FQGTGA. This CDR3 region has 15 residues. CDR3 nucleotide sequence: TGTGCCAGCAGCCTCCTAACAGGGTGGAATTCACCCCTCCACTTT. Translating it yields CASSLLTGWNSPLHF. The complete variable domain, with remaining parts taken from reference TRBV7-3 and TRBJ1-6, reads GAGVSQTPSNKVTEKGKYVELRCDPISGHTALYWYRQSLGQGPEFLIYFQGTGAADDSGLPNDRFFAVRPEGSVSTLKIQRTERGDSAVYLCASSLLTGWNSPLHFGNGTRLTVT.

The sample holds many counts of this clonotype. The chain joins TRBV29-1 to TRBJ1-1; D gene unclear. V lost 4 bases to trimming and J lost 4 bases, with 7 bases between them. The germline CDR1 and CDR2 sequences are SQVTM and ANQGSEA. The CDR3 has 11 amino acids. The CDR3 spells CSVAKVTEAFF. CDR3 nucleotides: TGCAGCGTTGCTAAAGTCACTGAAGCTTTCTTT.

This chain uses TRBV10-3 with TRBJ2-5, with D unresolved. Trimming took off 0 bases at V and 1 base at J, with 12 bases between the two ends. The CDR3 is made up of 16 amino acids. The germline V gene encodes CDR1 ENHRY and CDR2 SYGVKD. The CDR3 is CAISESMYRTQETQYF. The CDR3 region has the DNA TGTGCCATCAGTGAGTCGATGTACAGAACCCAAGAGACCCAGTACTTC.

This clonotype was counted a few times. The chain has TRBV12-3 or TRBV12-4 and TRBJ1-1; D might be TRBD1 (5 bases). CDR3 size: 14 residues. V was trimmed by 6 bases and J by 3 bases, leaving 14 bases between them. The CDR3 DNA reads as TGTGCCAGCAGCGTTGGGGGGGAGTACACTGAAGCTTTCTTT. Its protein is CASSVGGEYTEAFF.

This clonotype has a count of ten or more. The CDR3: CASSQEWSGGRAYEQYV. DNA of the CDR3: TGCGCCAGCAGCCAAGAATGGTCGGGAGGCAGAGCCTACGAGCAGTACGTC. This chain uses TRBV4-3 with TRBJ2-7; 7 bases are a match to TRBD2. The CDR3 is 17 amino acids. Germline V gene sequence: CDR1 LGHNA, CDR2 YSLEER. Trimming at V came to 0 bases and at J to 2 bases, leaving 10 bases not matched to a gene.

This clonotype was found many times. The chain couples TRBV7-9 to TRBJ2-3, with D perhaps matching TRBD1 (5 bases). Germline loops: CDR1 SEHNR, CDR2 FQNEAQ (reference sequence). The CDR3 runs to 12 residues. Trimming took off 11 bases at V and 0 bases at J, with 9 bases between the two ends. CDR3 sequence reads: CAGQQSTDTQYF. DNA for the CDR3: TGTGCCGGACAACAGAGCACAGATACGCAGTATTTT.

The gene calls are TRBV7-6 and TRBJ2-1, with 11 bases aligning to TRBD1. The germline gives CDR1 SGHVS, CDR2 FNYEAQ. After removal of 4 bases from V and 2 bases from J, the junction contained 4 bases not matched to a gene. This CDR3 is built from 16 residues. CDR3 region: CASSSQGQGAYNEQFF. The CDR3 nucleotides read TGTGCCAGCAGCTCCCAGGGACAGGGGGCCTACAATGAGCAGTTCTTC. The full variable domain, completed using reference TRBV7-6 and TRBJ2-1, is GAGVSQSPRYKVTKRGQDVALRCDPISGHVSLYWYRQALGQGPEFLTYFNYEAQQDKSGLPNDRFSAERPEGSISTLTIQRTEQRDSAMYRCASSSQGQGAYNEQFFGPGTRLTVL.

V and J are TRBV20-1 and TRBJ2-1; D gene uncertain. The germline V gene has CDR1 DFQATT and CDR2 SNEGSKA (reference sequence). The CDR3 contains 13 residues. V dropped 2 bases and J dropped 2 bases, with 7 bases sitting between them. CDR3 sequence (DNA): TGCAGTGCTAGAATCCATACCTACAATGAGCAGTTCTTC. It translates to CSARIHTYNEQFF.

This clonotype has a count of ten or more. This chain links TRBV7-8 with TRBJ2-3; TRBD2 matches at 11 bases. Per the germline V gene, CDR1 is SGHVS and CDR2 is FQNEAQ. The CDR3 spans 16 residues. V gave up 2 bases and J gave up 4 bases; unmatched junction bases: 5. In DNA form, the CDR3 reads TGTGCCAGCAGCTTAAGTAGCGGGGGGGCCCCAGATACGCAGTATTTT. The encoded protein is CASSLSSGGAPDTQYF.

This clonotype has just a few counts. The J gene is TRBJ2-3, the V gene TRBV25-1, with a tentative D call TRBD1 (6 bases). Germline CDR1 reads MGHDK; CDR2 reads SYGVNS. CDR3 length: 16 amino acids. V gave up 1 base and J gave up 2 bases, with 13 bases separating them. CDR3 amino acids: CASSELAGVDTDTQYF. Written as DNA, the CDR3 is TGTGCCAGCAGTGAATTGGCAGGGGTGGACACAGATACGCAGTATTTT. Together with reference TRBV25-1 and TRBJ2-3, the CDR3 gives the full variable domain: EADIYQTPRYLVIGTGKKITLECSQTMGHDKMYWYQQDPGMELHLIHYSYGVNSTEKGDLSSESTVSRIRTEHFPLTLESARPSHTSQYLCASSELAGVDTDTQYFGPGTRLTVL.

This clonotype was detected only a few times. The chain is built from TRBV6-5 and TRBJ2-5, with D perhaps TRBD2 (5 bases). The germline CDR1 and CDR2 sequences are MNHEY and SVGAGI. The V gene lost 4 bases and the J gene lost 1 base, with 13 bases spanning the gap. The CDR3 length is 15 residues. The CDR3: CASSSTEGPQETQYF. The CDR3 coding sequence is TGTGCCAGCAGTTCCACCGAGGGCCCCCAAGAGACCCAGTACTTC.

The chain couples TRBV29-1 to TRBJ1-1; D not resolved. There are 16 residues in the CDR3. V lost 7 bases, J lost 2 bases, and 23 bases lay in between. CDR1 is SQVTM, CDR2 ANQGSEA, per germline. The CDR3 nucleotides are TGCAGCGATTCCGGTGGGTTTGAACCAGTTAACACTGAAGCTTTCTTT. Protein product: CSDSGGFEPVNTEAFF.

This clonotype was seen a handful of times. V gene TRBV28 combines with J gene TRBJ2-7, with TRBD2 identical over 10 bases. V was pared by 6 bases and J by 6 bases, with 5 bases of the junction left unmatched. In germline, CDR1 is MDHEN, CDR2 SYDVKM. The CDR3 totals 13 residues. CDR3 bases: TGTGCCAGCAGCCCAGCGGGGGGGAGCGAGCAGTACGTC. Protein sequence: CASSPAGGSEQYV.

In this sample, this clonotype turned up many times. The V gene is TRBV10-3, the J gene TRBJ2-5; no definite D call. Per germline, CDR1 ENHRY and CDR2 SYGVKD. Trimming shortened V by 0 bases and J by 0 bases, and 8 bases separated the two germline ends. This CDR3 contains 15 residues. For the CDR3, the DNA is TGTGCCATCAGTGAGTCGGGCGCGGACCAAGAGACCCAGTACTTC. Protein product: CAISESGADQETQYF.